The 17 T cell receptor beta chains listed next were all sequenced from one sample in a study of T cell responses to AZD1222 COVID-19 vaccine. Only in-frame clones appear in the TCRdb table, and some are missing; sequencing was by immunoSEQ multiplex PCR. Of 70,000 to 95,000 clones in the sample, 88% were seen once. Sequences were derived from peripheral blood, sampled 28 days after the second AZD1222 dose. The receptors derive from an adult who received the AZD1222 COVID-19 vaccine.

J is TRBJ2-7 and V is TRBV6-5, with 9 bases matching TRBD1. CDR1 MNHEY and CDR2 SVGAGI come from the germline V gene. This CDR3 has 14 amino acids. With 6 bases clipped from V and 0 bases from J, the junction kept 3 bases outside the gene matches. The CDR3 region is CASRGTGRSYEQYF. The CDR3 region has the DNA TGTGCCAGCAGGGGGACAGGGCGCTCCTACGAGCAGTACTTC.

The V and J genes are TRBV6-2 or TRBV6-3 and TRBJ2-7; 14 bases match TRBD2. There are 18 residues in the CDR3. Germline V gene sequence: CDR1 MNHEY, CDR2 SVGEGT. Trimming took 2 bases from V and 5 from J; bases not matched to a gene: 11. The CDR3 nucleotides read TGTGCCAGCAGTTACGCGACTAGCGGGAGGGCCGGGGTTAACGAGCAGTACTTC. The encoded protein is CASSYATSGRAGVNEQYF.

J is TRBJ2-1 and V is TRBV19; TRBD1 agrees at 10 bases. CDR3 length: 15 residues. V was clipped by 7 bases and J by 5 bases; unmatched bases: 8. Looked up from germline, CDR1 is LNHDA and CDR2 is SQIVND (reference sequence). Here the CDR3 reads CASTSAGTGDNEQFF. The CDR3 nucleotides read TGTGCCAGTACTTCAGCCGGGACAGGGGACAATGAGCAGTTCTTC.

The rearrangement joins TRBV24-1 to TRBJ2-1; 8 bases map to TRBD2. V shed 2 bases and J 7 bases; nucleotides not matched to a gene: 12. The CDR3 spans 17 residues. Germline loops: CDR1 KGHDR, CDR2 SFDVKD. The DNA of the CDR3 is TGTGCCACCAGTGATTGGGCGACTAGCGACTACTCAAATGAGCAGTTCTTC. Translated: CATSDWATSDYSNEQFF.

The chain uses TRBV2 and TRBJ2-1, with a possible D match to TRBD2 (5 bases). Trimming left V 6 bases short and J 0 bases short, with 27 bases between. Germline V CDR1 and CDR2: SNHLY, FYNNEI. The CDR3 is 20 residues long. This CDR3 reads CASSSLVDSPVPSSYNEQFF. The CDR3 DNA is TGTGCCAGCAGCTCCCTGGTGGACTCCCCCGTCCCTAGCTCCTACAATGAGCAGTTCTTC.

The V and J genes are TRBV2 and TRBJ2-7; 7 positions agree with TRBD1. From germline, CDR1 is SNHLY and CDR2 FYNNEI. With V trimmed by 2 bases and J by 6 bases, 10 bases remained unmatched. There are 15 residues in the CDR3. This chain's CDR3 is CASSETPRQGSEQYF. DNA for the CDR3: TGTGCCAGCAGTGAAACCCCGAGACAGGGATCCGAGCAGTACTTC. Combining the CDR3 with reference TRBV2 and TRBJ2-7 gives the whole variable domain EPEVTQTPSHQVTQMGQEVILRCVPISNHLYFYWYRQILGQKVEFLVSFYNNEISEKSEIFDDQFSVERPDGSNFTLKIRSTKLEDSAMYFCASSETPRQGSEQYFGPGTRLTVT.

The chain employs TRBV28 and TRBJ2-5; TRBD2 aligns across 12 bases. The CDR3 has 20 amino acids. Losses at the gene ends were 5 bases for V and 2 bases for J; bases not matched to a gene: 18. Germline CDR1 reads MDHEN; CDR2 reads SYDVKM. The CDR3 region is CASSKALGLAGGLGQETQYF. CDR3 nucleotides: TGTGCCAGCAGTAAGGCCCTTGGGCTAGCGGGAGGGCTGGGTCAAGAGACCCAGTACTTC. Full variable domain (remainder filled in from reference TRBV28 and TRBJ2-5): DVKVTQSSRYLVKRTGEKVFLECVQDMDHENMFWYRQDPGLGLRLIYFSYDVKMKEKGDIPEGYSVSREKKERFSLILESASTNQTSMYLCASSKALGLAGGLGQETQYFGPGTRLLVL.

The rearrangement links TRBV4-1 to TRBJ2-5, with TRBD2 matching 13 bases. V trimming: 1 base; J trimming: 4 bases; junction bases outside the gene matches: 9. Germline CDR1 and CDR2: MGHRA and YSYEKL. The CDR3 runs to 18 residues. CDR3 in amino acids: CASSQGRGLAGWGETQYF. The DNA for the CDR3 is TGCGCCAGCAGCCAAGGGCGGGGACTAGCGGGATGGGGAGAGACCCAGTACTTC.

This clone was detected only once. This same CDR3 is encoded by further DNA sequences in the sample. The chain employs TRBV3-1 (or the pseudogene TRBV3-2) and TRBJ1-3; unclear D gene. V gave up 4 bases and J gave up 7 bases, with 8 bases separating them. The CDR3 runs 12 residues. Germline CDR1 is LGHDT and CDR2 is YNNKEL (reference sequence). CDR3 sequence: CASSRIGNTIYF. CDR3 DNA sequence: TGTGCCAGCAGCCGAATAGGGAACACCATATATTTT.

V usage is TRBV6-2 or TRBV6-3 and J usage is TRBJ1-5; D is ambiguous. CDR3 length equals 14 residues. Germline V gene data show CDR1 as MNHEY and CDR2 as SVGEGT. Trimming left V 2 bases short and J 4 bases short, with 9 bases between. The CDR3, as DNA: TGTGCCAGCAGTTACGGGGTGGGAAATCAGCCCCAGCATTTT. This codes for CASSYGVGNQPQHF.

V and J are TRBV5-1 and TRBJ2-1; either TRBD1 or TRBD2 may supply D (5 bases each). The CDR3 spans 16 residues. With 1 base removed from V and 7 bases from J, the gap between germline ends came to 18 bases. CDR1 SGHRS and CDR2 YFSETQ come from the germline V gene. The CDR3 sequence: CASSLTRVSGFNEQFF. The CDR3 DNA reads TGCGCCAGCAGCTTGACCAGGGTGTCGGGATTTAATGAGCAGTTCTTC.

This clone came up once. This chain connects TRBV9 to TRBJ1-2; D possibly corresponds to TRBD1 (6 bases). This CDR3 comprises 15 residues. With 0 bases removed from V and 4 bases from J, the gap between germline ends came to 13 bases. Germline V gene data show CDR1 as SGDLS and CDR2 as YYNGEE. The CDR3 DNA reads as TGTGCCAGCAGCGTAGTTCAGACAGGCAGCTATGGCTACACCTTC. It is translated as CASSVVQTGSYGYTF.

The V gene is TRBV24-1, the J gene TRBJ1-1, with 7 bases aligning to TRBD1. V was pared by 4 bases and J by 11 bases, with 6 bases of the junction left unmatched. The CDR3 consists of 12 residues. Germline CDR1 and CDR2: KGHDR and SFDVKD. This CDR3 reads CATSEPTGPAFF. The CDR3 DNA follows: TGTGCCACCAGTGAACCGACAGGGCCGGCTTTCTTT.

This chain uses TRBV4-3 with TRBJ2-1; 8 bases agree with TRBD2. The CDR3 is made up of 15 amino acids. The V segment lost 3 bases and the J segment 6 bases; nucleotides outside the gene matches: 7. Per germline, CDR1 LGHNA and CDR2 YSLEER. The CDR3 coding sequence is TGCGCCAGCAGCCAGGCCGGGACTAGGGCCAATGAGCAGTTCTTC. Residues: CASSQAGTRANEQFF.

The chain employs TRBV6-2 or TRBV6-3 and TRBJ1-5, with 7 positions matching TRBD1. Trimming took 6 bases from V and 2 from J; bases not matched to a gene: 10. The length of the CDR3 is 16 residues. Germline V gene data show CDR1 as MNHEY and CDR2 as SVGEGT. This chain's CDR3 is CASSHDRDERNQPQHF. The CDR3, as DNA: TGTGCCAGCAGCCACGACAGGGACGAGCGCAATCAGCCCCAGCATTTT.

The CDR3 bases are TGTGCCAGCAGCCCTATTGGACTTGCCTACGAGCAGTACTTC. Translation: CASSPIGLAYEQYF. The V gene is TRBV11-2, the J gene TRBJ2-7; a weak D match, TRBD2 (5 bases). Trimming removed 5 bases from V and 2 bases from J, with 13 bases in between. The germline CDR1 and CDR2 sequences are SGHAT and FQNNGV. The CDR3 loop spans 14 amino acids.

This chain joins TRBV28 and TRBJ2-3, with TRBD1 identical over 12 bases. V lost 5 bases, J lost 2 bases, and 2 bases stayed unmatched. CDR1 is MDHEN and CDR2 is SYDVKM in the germline V gene. This CDR3 spans 15 amino acids. The chain's CDR3 is CASSRDRGLTDTQYF. The DNA of the CDR3 is TGTGCCAGCAGTCGGGACAGGGGGCTCACAGATACGCAGTATTTT.